Presented here are 20 T cell receptor beta chains from one specimen sequenced in a study of T cells in narcolepsy. The protocol was immunoSEQ multiplex PCR, while the TCRdb copy is restricted to in-frame clones and leaves out a portion. The data hold approximately 35,000 clones, with 80% observed a single time. Sequenced sample: memory (CD45RA-) CD4+ T cells from blood. The source is a human donor in good health.

V usage is TRBV7-9 and J usage is TRBJ1-2; possibly TRBD1 for D (5 bases). Trimming left V 4 bases short and J 3 bases short, with 9 bases between. The CDR3 loop spans 13 amino acids. In germline, CDR1 is SEHNR, CDR2 FQNEAQ (reference sequence). The CDR3 spells CASSSGGDYGYTF. CDR3 DNA: TGTGCCAGCAGCTCGGGGGGAGACTATGGCTACACCTTC. The full variable domain, with the rest looked up from reference TRBV7-9 and TRBJ1-2, is DTGVSQNPRHKITKRGQNVTFRCDPISEHNRLYWYRQTLGQGPEFLTYFQNEAQLEKSRLLSDRFSAERPKGSFSTLEIQRTEQGDSAMYLCASSSGGDYGYTFGSGTRLTVV.

This clone was found a few times. The chain recombines TRBV9 with TRBJ2-1; 10 nucleotides align to TRBD1. J gave up 6 bases and V 4 bases, and 7 bases lay outside the gene matches. CDR3 length: 15 residues. Germline values: CDR1 SGDLS, CDR2 YYNGEE. CDR3 nucleotides: TGTGCCAGCAGCCCCCAGGACAGGGGGATCAATGAGCAGTTCTTC. It codes for CASSPQDRGINEQFF.

V is TRBV23-1 and J is TRBJ2-5; TRBD1 agrees at 8 bases. TRBV23-1 is annotated as an ORF whose role is uncertain. The CDR3 totals 15 residues. Trimming cost V 3 bases and J 2 bases; bases outside gene matches: 5. CDR3 DNA sequence: TGCGCCAGCAGTCACCGCAACAGGGGGCAAGAGACCCAGTACTTC. Translation: CASSHRNRGQETQYF.

This clone was found once. The chain recombines TRBV28 with TRBJ2-7; TRBD1 matches 10 bases. The CDR3 spans 13 residues. Trimming at V came to 8 bases and at J to 6 bases, leaving 7 bases not matched to a gene. CDR1 and CDR2 (germline): MDHEN, SYDVKM. The CDR3 sequence is CASVRQGAGEQYF. CDR3 nucleotide sequence: TGTGCCAGCGTCAGACAGGGGGCGGGCGAGCAGTACTTC.

On this clone: This sample also contains other DNA sequences that code for the same CDR3. This chain connects TRBV7-2 to TRBJ2-7; a weak D match, TRBD1 (5 bases). The CDR3 runs to 13 residues. The V gene lost 4 bases and the J gene lost 4 bases, with 11 bases spanning the gap. Germline CDR1 and CDR2: SGHTA and FQGNSA. The CDR3 DNA sequence: TGTGCCAGCAGCTCTGGGGCTGTTTACGAGCAGTACTTC. This codes for CASSSGAVYEQYF.

This chain joins TRBV4-1 and TRBJ1-2; D not resolved. The CDR3 has 15 residues. V was clipped by 0 bases and J by 2 bases, with 10 bases between them. Germline loops: CDR1 MGHRA, CDR2 YSYEKL. CDR3 region: CASSQDPGGNYGYTF. The CDR3 DNA sequence: TGCGCCAGCAGCCAAGATCCAGGAGGAAACTATGGCTACACCTTC.

This chain joins TRBV7-8 and TRBJ2-5; a possible D gene is TRBD2 (6 bases). The J call may be faulty, since TRBJ2-7 better matches the DNA end. The CDR3 loop spans 16 amino acids. Germline V gives CDR1 SGHVS, CDR2 FQNEAQ. The CDR3 bases are TGTGCCAGCAGCCTGGGTAGGAGCGGGCATTCCTACGAGCAGTACTTC. The encoded protein is CASSLGRSGHSYEQYF.

This chain joins TRBV7-6 and TRBJ1-1, with D perhaps TRBD1 (5 bases). Germline CDR1 SGHVS, CDR2 FNYEAQ. Trimming stripped 5 bases from V and 2 bases from J, with 18 bases between. The CDR3 is made up of 16 amino acids. The CDR3 nucleotides read TGTGCCAGCAGCCCCAAATCTATCAGGGAAAACACTGAAGCTTTCTTT. Residues: CASSPKSIRENTEAFF.

V and J are TRBV6-1 and TRBJ2-2, with D perhaps TRBD2 (5 bases). The germline V gene has CDR1 MNHNS and CDR2 SASEGT. V lost 6 bases to trimming and J lost 2 bases, with 10 bases between them. The CDR3 extends over 14 amino acids. The CDR3 sequence: CASSSGYNTGELFF. Here the CDR3 DNA reads TGTGCCAGCAGCTCGGGGTATAACACCGGGGAGCTGTTTTTT.

The CDR3 reads CASSFEGMAGNTIYF. Written as DNA, the CDR3 is TGCGCCAGCAGCTTTGAGGGCATGGCTGGAAACACCATATATTTT. This chain uses TRBV5-1 with TRBJ1-3; no definite D call. V shed 2 bases and J shed 2 bases, with 11 bases lying between them. The germline gives CDR1 SGHRS, CDR2 YFSETQ. The CDR3 consists of 15 residues. Full variable domain (remainder filled in from reference TRBV5-1 and TRBJ1-3): KAGVTQTPRYLIKTRGQQVTLSCSPISGHRSVSWYQQTPGQGLQFLFEYFSETQRNKGNFPGRFSGRQFSNSRSEMNVSTLELGDSALYLCASSFEGMAGNTIYFGEGSWLTVV.

As concerns this clone: Other DNA sequences in the same sample also yield this CDR3. This chain joins TRBV10-3 and TRBJ2-7; maybe TRBD2 (7 bases). With 11 bases removed from V and 4 bases from J, the gap between germline ends came to 18 bases. Germline V gives CDR1 ENHRY, CDR2 SYGVKD. The length of the CDR3 is 13 residues. The CDR3 protein is CAYGGGRGYEQYF. CDR3 DNA: TGTGCCTATGGCGGGGGAAGGGGGTACGAGCAGTACTTC.

The rearrangement links TRBV10-3 to TRBJ2-7; 8 bases line up with TRBD2. Germline V gene sequence: CDR1 ENHRY, CDR2 SYGVKD. This CDR3 has 17 amino acids. V shed 0 bases and J 5 bases; nucleotides not matched to a gene: 12. Here the CDR3 reads CAISESSRLAGINEQYF. DNA for the CDR3: TGTGCCATCAGTGAGTCCAGCAGGTTAGCGGGAATTAACGAGCAGTACTTC.

The chain carries TRBV6-5 and TRBJ1-5, with 8 nucleotides matching TRBD1. Germline V gene lookup returns CDR1 MNHEY and CDR2 SVGAGI. The junction had 3 bases not matched to a gene; V was cut back by 6 bases and J by 2 bases. CDR3 length equals 14 residues. In DNA form, the CDR3 reads TGTGCCAGCAGATTGGGACAGGGCAATCAGCCCCAGCATTTT. This gives the protein CASRLGQGNQPQHF.

The chain recombines TRBV19 with TRBJ1-1; D gene unclear. CDR3 size: 14 residues. Trimming left V 2 bases short and J 4 bases short, with 11 bases between. Germline V gene sequence: CDR1 LNHDA, CDR2 SQIVND (reference sequence). This CDR3 is CASSIRVVGTEAFF. CDR3 coding DNA: TGTGCCAGTAGTATAAGGGTTGTCGGCACTGAAGCTTTCTTT.

This chain connects TRBV5-4 to TRBJ2-7; TRBD2 matches at 14 bases. Losses at the gene ends were 4 bases for V and 6 bases for J; bases not matched to a gene: 9. CDR3 size: 16 residues. The V gene's germline CDR1 is SGHNT and CDR2 YYREEE (reference sequence). The CDR3 region has the DNA TGTGCCAGCAGCAGAGGGACTAGCGGGAGTCTATCCGAGCAGTACTTC. Protein sequence: CASSRGTSGSLSEQYF.

The chain is built from TRBV5-1 and TRBJ2-5; 9 bases are shared with TRBD2. CDR1 SGHRS and CDR2 YFSETQ come from the germline V gene. The CDR3 length is 17 residues. J gave up 5 bases and V 4 bases, and 15 bases lay outside the gene matches. The CDR3 DNA reads as TGCGCCAGCAGCCCCCAGGGGCGGGGGGGCCGTAGGGAGACCCAGTACTTC. Its protein is CASSPQGRGGRRETQYF.

The chain is built from TRBV6-6 and TRBJ1-1; 8 bases map to TRBD1. The trim removed 5 bases at V and 3 bases at J, leaving 2 bases unmatched. Germline V gene lookup returns CDR1 MNHNY and CDR2 SVGAGI (reference sequence). There are 13 residues in the CDR3. The CDR3 loop reads CASSVQGDTEAFF. CDR3 DNA: TGTGCCAGCAGTGTACAGGGGGACACTGAAGCTTTCTTT.

This chain connects TRBV9 to TRBJ2-1, with D maybe TRBD1 (6 bases). From germline, CDR1 is SGDLS and CDR2 YYNGEE. The CDR3 sequence is 15 residues long. Trimming left V 4 bases short and J 0 bases short, with 11 bases between. The CDR3 nucleotides read TGTGCCAGCAGCTGGGGGCAGAGCTCCTACAATGAGCAGTTCTTC. It translates to CASSWGQSSYNEQFF.

The chain carries TRBV7-9 and TRBJ1-1, with D possibly being TRBD1 (6 bases). V lost 4 bases to trimming and J lost 1 base, with 7 bases between them. The germline CDR1 and CDR2 sequences are SEHNR and FQNEAQ (reference sequence). The CDR3 has 13 amino acids. CDR3 sequence reads: CASSWDTNTEAFF. Here the CDR3 DNA reads TGTGCCAGCAGCTGGGACACGAACACTGAAGCTTTCTTT.

V gene TRBV2 combines with J gene TRBJ1-2; 8 bases map to TRBD1. Trimming cost V 2 bases and J 8 bases; bases outside gene matches: 7. Germline V gene sequence: CDR1 SNHLY, CDR2 FYNNEI. The CDR3 is 14 residues long. CDR3 sequence (DNA): TGTGCCAGCAGTGAACGTCAGGGGGCGCGAGGCTACACCTTC. This gives the protein CASSERQGARGYTF.